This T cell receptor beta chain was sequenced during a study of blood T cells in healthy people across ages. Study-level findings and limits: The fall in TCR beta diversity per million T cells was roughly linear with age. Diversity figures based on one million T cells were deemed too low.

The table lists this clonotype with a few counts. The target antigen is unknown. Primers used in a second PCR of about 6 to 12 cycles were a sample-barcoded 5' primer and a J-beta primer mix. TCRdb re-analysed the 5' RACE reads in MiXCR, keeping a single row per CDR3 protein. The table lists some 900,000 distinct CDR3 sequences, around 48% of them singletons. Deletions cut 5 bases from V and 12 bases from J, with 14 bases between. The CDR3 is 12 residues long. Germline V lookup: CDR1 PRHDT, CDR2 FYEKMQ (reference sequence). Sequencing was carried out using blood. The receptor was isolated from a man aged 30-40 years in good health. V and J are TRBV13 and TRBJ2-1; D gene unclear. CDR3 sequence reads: CASSPHSPRQFF. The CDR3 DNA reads TGTGCCAGCAGCCCCCACAGTCCTCGGCAGTTCTTC.